This TCR beta chain was profiled in a study of T cells in narcolepsy. As to this clone: What it recognizes is unknown.

Assay: immunoSEQ multiplex PCR; the TCRdb copy retains only in-frame clones and omits some. This table holds 30,000 to 45,000 clones, roughly 88% found once. Study-wide points: Healthy controls reportedly lacked the autoreactive clonotypes serially found in patients' blood. Some memory CD4+ repertoires had no autoreactive clone sequences.

The CDR3 runs to 15 residues. Between the trimmed V and J ends, which lost 4 bases and 1 base, there was a span of 12 bases. Per germline, CDR1 SGDLS and CDR2 YYNGEE. The sample comprised CD45RA- memory CD4+ T cells from PBMCs. The receptor was isolated from a human donor with narcolepsy. The rearrangement links TRBV9 to TRBJ2-1; D perhaps matches TRBD2 (5 bases). The CDR3 DNA reads TGTGCCAGCAGCCCCGGGGTCCGGTCCTACAATGAGCAGTTCTTC. It specifies CASSPGVRSYNEQFF. Looking up the rest from reference TRBV9 and TRBJ2-1 gives the full variable domain: DSGVTQTPKHLITATGQRVTLRCSPRSGDLSVYWYQQSLDQGLQFLIQYYNGEERAKGNILERFSAQQFPDLHSELNLSSLELGDSALYFCASSPGVRSYNEQFFGPGTRLTVL.